The 14 T cell receptor beta chains below all came from one sample that was sequenced in a study of T cells in Graves' hyperthyroidism and ophthalmopathy. TCR beta CDR3 region amplification was performed from RNA transcripts. Initially, a first-round RT-PCR of the TCR CDR3 employed the HTBI primer set. TCRdb analysed the multiplex PCR reads with MiXCR anew, one entry per CDR3 protein. Of about 690,000 distinct CDR3 sequences in the sample, approximately 15% were seen once. The sequencing sample was made of blood. Receptor source: a man over 45 with Graves' hyperthyroidism.

In the case of this clonotype: A read error is likely, as this CDR3 ends without the conserved phenylalanine or tryptophan. The V and J genes are TRBV11-2 and TRBJ2-5; 8 nucleotides agree with TRBD2. This CDR3 spans 16 amino acids. Germline-derived CDR1 and CDR2 are SGHAT and FQNNGV. After removal of 4 bases from V and 5 bases from J, the junction contained 12 bases not matched to a gene. CDR3 residues: CASSSGLAGVRETQYV. The CDR3 nucleotides are TGTGCCAGCAGCTCTGGACTAGCCGGAGTTCGGGAGACCCAGTACGTC.

V usage is TRBV28 and J usage is TRBJ1-5; D not certain. The CDR3 covers 14 residues. Looked up from germline, CDR1 is MDHEN and CDR2 is SYDVKM. V lost 7 bases to trimming and J lost 4 bases, with 14 bases between them. The CDR3 is CASTIRASNQPQHF. CDR3 nucleotide sequence: TGTGCCAGCACTATAAGGGCCTCGAATCAGCCCCAGCATTTT.

This clonotype was counted many times. The chain couples TRBV5-6 to TRBJ1-2; D gene unclear. V was trimmed by 0 bases and J by 1 base, leaving 4 bases between them. The CDR3 is made up of 13 amino acids. The V gene's germline CDR1 is SGHDT and CDR2 YYEEEE. The CDR3 loop reads CASSLASNYGYTF. CDR3 coding DNA: TGTGCCAGCAGCTTGGCCAGTAACTATGGCTACACCTTC.

V is TRBV6-1 and J is TRBJ1-2; D not certain. This CDR3 is built from 14 residues. Germline V lookup: CDR1 MNHNS, CDR2 SASEGT. With 5 bases removed from V and 4 bases from J, the gap between germline ends came to 14 bases. DNA for the CDR3: TGTGCCAGCAGTACCACTAAGGGAGGCTATGGCTACACCTTC. Its translation is CASSTTKGGYGYTF.

The chain is built from TRBV6-1 and TRBJ2-3, with 11 bases that match TRBD2. This CDR3 is 15 amino acids long. Germline CDR1 and CDR2: MNHNS and SASEGT. The J segment lost 4 bases and the V segment lost 8 bases, leaving 8 bases of the junction unmatched. The CDR3 coding sequence is TGTGCCAGCGTATTTAGCGGGAGGGCGGCAGATACGCAGTATTTT. This encodes CASVFSGRAADTQYF.

Comments on this clonotype: Compared with germline, one end of the junction differs, possibly owing to a read error. This chain connects TRBV11-2 to TRBJ2-7; D is possibly TRBD1 (6 bases). CDR1 and CDR2 from the germline V gene are SGHAT and FQNNGV. The CDR3 sequence is 13 residues long. The CDR3 is CASSVDRPWEQYF. The CDR3 region has the DNA TGTGCCAGCAGCGTAGACAGGCCTTGGGAGCAGTACTTC.

This clonotype was observed at least ten times. The rearrangement links TRBV25-1 to TRBJ2-3, with TRBD2 matching over 7 bases. Looked up from germline, CDR1 is MGHDK and CDR2 is SYGVNS. The junction had 8 bases not matched to a gene; V was cut back by 4 bases and J by 4 bases. The CDR3 totals 15 residues. This CDR3 reads CASSAAGALADTQYF. CDR3 nucleotide sequence: TGTGCCAGCAGTGCGGCGGGAGCTCTAGCAGATACGCAGTATTTT.

In this sample, this clonotype turned up a few times. The chain couples TRBV10-3 to TRBJ2-7; possibly TRBD1 or TRBD2 for D (5 bases each). The CDR3 length is 16 residues. The V end was cut by 2 bases, the J end by 3 bases, with 17 bases between. Germline V CDR1 and CDR2: ENHRY, SYGVKD. The CDR3 sequence: CAISEPGQGEGYEQYF. CDR3 coding DNA: TGTGCCATCAGTGAGCCAGGCCAGGGAGAAGGCTACGAGCAGTACTTC.

Turning to this clonotype: One base away lies a much larger clone, so this may be a sequencing read error. CDR3 DNA: TGTGCCACCAGGTCAGCGGGGGCGAACACCGGGGAGCGGTTTTTT. Amino acids: CATRSAGANTGERFF. The chain links TRBV24-1 to TRBJ2-2, with TRBD2 identical over 8 bases. From germline, CDR1 is KGHDR and CDR2 SFDVKD. This CDR3 is built from 15 residues.

This clonotype showed up many times. The chain carries TRBV12-3 or TRBV12-4 and TRBJ2-3; TRBD1 matches 8 bases. The V and J ends lost 6 bases and 4 bases, in that order; junction bases with no gene match: 6. The CDR3 totals 14 residues. The CDR3 protein is CASRRQQGADTQYF. The CDR3 DNA reads as TGTGCCAGCAGGAGACAACAGGGGGCAGATACGCAGTATTTT.

This clonotype was counted ten times or more. V and J are TRBV2 and TRBJ2-7; D unresolved. The CDR3 is made up of 15 amino acids. Trimming stripped 1 base from V and 0 bases from J, with 10 bases between. Per the germline V gene, CDR1 is SNHLY and CDR2 is FYNNEI. CDR3 sequence reads: CASSEELPISYEQYF. The CDR3 DNA reads TGTGCCAGCAGTGAAGAACTACCCATCTCCTACGAGCAGTACTTC.

The chain couples TRBV6-6 to TRBJ2-1; D is ambiguous. The CDR3 totals 12 residues. Germline CDR1 reads MNHNY; CDR2 reads SVGAGI (reference sequence). The V end lost 4 bases, the J end lost 9 bases, and 10 bases lay between the germline ends. CDR3 loop: CASSSSVSEQFF. CDR3 DNA: TGTGCCAGCAGTTCCTCAGTAAGTGAGCAGTTCTTC.

This sequence joins TRBV19 and TRBJ2-2; TRBD1 might be the D (6 bases). Trimming took 6 bases from V and 5 from J, leaving 13 bases between them. The germline gives CDR1 LNHDA, CDR2 SQIVND (reference sequence). The CDR3 runs 14 residues. CDR3 region: CASRFQGRTGELFF. CDR3 nucleotides: TGTGCCAGTAGGTTCCAGGGGAGAACCGGGGAGCTGTTTTTT.

Ten or more counts support this clonotype. The chain carries TRBV29-1 and TRBJ2-1; 10 bases line up with TRBD2. In germline, CDR1 is SQVTM, CDR2 ANQGSEA. With 1 base clipped from V and 0 bases from J, the junction kept 9 bases outside the gene matches. CDR3 length equals 18 residues. The CDR3 loop is CSVEGVTSGTFSYNEQFF. Here the CDR3 DNA reads TGCAGCGTTGAAGGGGTCACTAGCGGGACCTTCTCCTACAATGAGCAGTTCTTC.